This T cell receptor (beta chain) is from a study of cytomegalovirus exposure and HLA in healthy donors. Across the study: Earlier findings included 117 million unique TCR beta sequences obtained from about 179 million T cells.

The study ran its PCR with 60 Vbeta and 13 Jbeta primers. Sequencing used immunoSEQ multiplex PCR; TCRdb keeps in-frame clones, though not all of them. The data contain some 170,000 clones, about 80% of them singletons. Germline-derived CDR1 and CDR2 are MNHEY and SMNVEV (reference sequence). This CDR3 has 15 residues. Deletions cut 3 bases from V and 6 bases from J, with 12 bases between. This clone has more than one count but fewer than ten. This sequence originates from a man between 18 and 35 years old in good health and CMV-seropositive. Input material: PBMCs. The chain has TRBV27 and TRBJ1-6; the D gene is possibly TRBD1 (5 bases). The CDR3 is CASSLQGGFNSPLHF. CDR3 nucleotide sequence: TGTGCCAGCAGTTTGCAGGGTGGGTTTAATTCACCCCTCCACTTT.